This record concerns one T cell receptor (beta chain) sequence. This specimen comes from a study of blood T cell repertoires in COVID-19. Study overall: Sample material is recorded as cDNA or gDNA derived from T cells, B-cell-depleted T cells, or PBMCs.

Living in 25 or so US areas, the participants were between roughly 18 and 90 years of age. This CDR3 has 14 residues. V lost 8 bases and J lost 2; bases outside the gene matches: 5. Germline V lookup: CDR1 LNHNV, CDR2 YYDKDF (reference sequence). Libraries were prepared by immunoSEQ multiplex PCR; TCRdb keeps only in-frame clonotypes and omits some of them. The sample includes about 210,000 clones, more than 75% of them seen just once. This chain links TRBV15 with TRBJ2-1; TRBD1 matches at 8 bases. This sequence originates from a man aged 40-55 years with acute COVID-19. The sequenced material came from PBMCs or T cells enriched from blood (not recorded which). CDR3 sequence reads: CATYRQGTYNEQFF. In DNA form, the CDR3 reads TGTGCCACCTACCGACAGGGGACCTACAATGAGCAGTTCTTC.